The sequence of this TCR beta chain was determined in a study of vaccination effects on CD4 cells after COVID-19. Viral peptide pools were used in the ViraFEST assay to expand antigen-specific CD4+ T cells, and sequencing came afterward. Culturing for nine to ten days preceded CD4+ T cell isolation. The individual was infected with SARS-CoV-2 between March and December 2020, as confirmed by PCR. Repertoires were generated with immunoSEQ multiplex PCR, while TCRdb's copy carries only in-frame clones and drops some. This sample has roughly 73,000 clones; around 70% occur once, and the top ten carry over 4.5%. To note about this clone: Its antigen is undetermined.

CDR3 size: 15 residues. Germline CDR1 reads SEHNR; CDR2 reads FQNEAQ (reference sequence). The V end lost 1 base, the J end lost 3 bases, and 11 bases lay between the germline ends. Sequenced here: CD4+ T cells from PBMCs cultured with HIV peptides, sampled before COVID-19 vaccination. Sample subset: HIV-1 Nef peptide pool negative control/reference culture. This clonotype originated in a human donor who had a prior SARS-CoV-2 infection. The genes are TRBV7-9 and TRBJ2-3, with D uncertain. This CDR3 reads CASSLGGYPTDTQYF. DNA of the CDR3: TGTGCCAGCAGCTTAGGCGGCTATCCAACAGATACGCAGTATTTT. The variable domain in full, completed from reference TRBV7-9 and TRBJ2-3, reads DTGVSQNPRHKITKRGQNVTFRCDPISEHNRLYWYRQTLGQGPEFLTYFQNEAQLEKSRLLSDRFSAERPKGSFSTLEIQRTEQGDSAMYLCASSLGGYPTDTQYFGPGTRLTVL.